This T cell receptor (beta chain) was observed in a study of cytomegalovirus exposure and HLA in healthy donors. CDR3 length equals 24 residues. Though nominally healthy at sampling, donors likely had unrecorded immune exposures. Researchers ran the PCR with 60 Vbeta and 13 Jbeta primers. This table comes from immunoSEQ multiplex PCR, and its TCRdb copy is limited to in-frame clones, with some not included. The sample contains roughly 170,000 clones, 65% to 90% of which appear only once. Points on this clone: One end of the junction fails to match germline, which may point to a read error.

The chain couples TRBV7-1 to TRBJ2-2; 8 positions agree with TRBD2. TRBV7-1 belongs to the ORF category, with a function that is uncertain. The sequencing sample was made of PBMCs. This sequence originates from a girl aged 2 to 9 in good health and CMV-seropositive. The CDR3 reads CASSSSLPTGLAGGRGANTGELFF. CDR3 coding DNA: TGTGCCAGCAGCTCCTCCCTCCCCACCGGACTAGCTGGCGGGCGAGGCGCAAACACCGGGGAGCTTTTTTTT.